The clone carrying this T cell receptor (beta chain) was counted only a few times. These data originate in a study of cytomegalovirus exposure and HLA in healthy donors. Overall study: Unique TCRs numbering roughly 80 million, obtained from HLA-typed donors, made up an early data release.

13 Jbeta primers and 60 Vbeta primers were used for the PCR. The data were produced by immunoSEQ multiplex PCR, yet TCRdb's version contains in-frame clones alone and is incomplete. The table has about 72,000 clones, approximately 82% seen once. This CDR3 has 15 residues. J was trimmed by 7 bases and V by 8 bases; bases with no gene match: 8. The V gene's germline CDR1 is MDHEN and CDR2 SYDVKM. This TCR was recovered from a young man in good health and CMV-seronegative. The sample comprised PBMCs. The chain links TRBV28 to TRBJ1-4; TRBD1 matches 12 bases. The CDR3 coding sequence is TGTGCCAGCGGGACAGGGGGCGCAGACGTTGAAAAACTGTTTTTT. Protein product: CASGTGGADVEKLFF.